A single sample is the source of the 15 T cell receptor beta chains below, sequenced in a study of cytomegalovirus exposure and HLA in healthy donors. Here immunoSEQ multiplex PCR was the method, and the copy in TCRdb shows in-frame clones only, minus some. The sample includes roughly 240,000 clones, more than 75% of them seen just once. Sequenced input: PBMCs. Source of these receptors: a man aged 18-30 years in good health and CMV-seronegative.

This sequence joins TRBV11-2 and TRBJ2-1; 10 nucleotides line up with TRBD2. The V and J ends lost 1 base and 9 bases, in that order; junction bases with no gene match: 0. The CDR3 sequence is 13 residues long. Germline CDR1 is SGHAT and CDR2 is FQNNGV. The CDR3 protein is CASSLVAGGEQFF. In DNA form, the CDR3 reads TGTGCCAGCAGCTTAGTAGCGGGGGGTGAGCAGTTCTTC.

This clone was seen more than once but under ten times. This chain links TRBV9 with TRBJ2-1, with 8 bases matching TRBD2. Germline-derived CDR1 and CDR2 are SGDLS and YYNGEE. Germline trimming cut 6 bases from V and 5 bases from J; bases unmatched to any gene: 10. The CDR3 extends over 15 amino acids. DNA of the CDR3: TGTGCCAGCACCCTTGGTAGCGGGAACCACAATGAGCAGTTCTTC. It specifies CASTLGSGNHNEQFF.

V usage is TRBV30 and J usage is TRBJ2-3, with 10 bases identical to TRBD1. The J segment lost 5 bases and the V segment lost 3 bases, leaving 5 bases of the junction unmatched. Germline CDR1 is GTSNPN and CDR2 is SVGIG (reference sequence). The CDR3 is 14 residues long. The CDR3: CAWSRTGGGDTQYF. The CDR3 bases are TGTGCCTGGAGCCGGACAGGGGGTGGAGATACGCAGTATTTT.

V and J are TRBV28 and TRBJ2-7; D may be TRBD1 (5 bases). Deletions cut 6 bases from V and 0 bases from J, with 12 bases between. The CDR3 length is 14 residues. Looked up from germline, CDR1 is MDHEN and CDR2 is SYDVKM. The CDR3 protein is CASRRADNSYEQYF. The CDR3, as DNA: TGTGCCAGCAGACGGGCGGACAACTCCTACGAGCAGTACTTC.

J is TRBJ2-7 and V is TRBV30; 8 bases match TRBD2. The CDR3 is 13 residues long. The V gene's germline CDR1 is GTSNPN and CDR2 SVGIG (reference sequence). V lost 7 bases to trimming and J lost 4 bases; unmatched junction nucleotides: 9. The DNA of the CDR3 is TGTGCCTCCTCTTTTGCGGGAGGTTACGAGCAGTACTTC. Encoded protein: CASSFAGGYEQYF. The whole variable domain, filled in from reference TRBV30 and TRBJ2-7, reads SQTIHQWPATLVQPVGSPLSLECTVEGTSNPNLYWYRQAAGRGLQLLFYSVGIGQISSEVPQNLSASRPQDRQFILSSKKLLLSDSGFYLCASSFAGGYEQYFGPGTRLTVT.

This chain connects TRBV6-5 to TRBJ2-3, with a tentative D call TRBD2 (5 bases). Germline V CDR1 and CDR2: MNHEY, SVGAGI. The CDR3 totals 13 residues. The V end was cut by 8 bases, the J end by 8 bases, with 17 bases between. The CDR3 reads CASSSGVEGTQYF. CDR3 in DNA: TGTGCCAGCTCCTCCGGTGTTGAGGGTACGCAGTATTTT.

The chain employs TRBV10-3 and TRBJ2-3; 13 positions match TRBD2. This CDR3 is 15 amino acids long. Germline CDR1 reads ENHRY; CDR2 reads SYGVKD. The J segment lost 3 bases and the V segment lost 6 bases, leaving 3 bases of the junction unmatched. The CDR3 sequence: CAIRGTSGMTDTQYF. CDR3 bases: TGTGCCATCAGAGGGACTAGCGGGATGACAGATACGCAGTATTTT.

V is TRBV7-8 and J is TRBJ1-6; no clear D gene. V lost 5 bases and J 7 bases, leaving 9 bases between the germline ends. The germline gives CDR1 SGHVS, CDR2 FQNEAQ. This CDR3 is built from 13 residues. CDR3 nucleotides: TGTGCCAGCAGCCCAGGTTGGAATTCACCCCTCCACTTT. Residues: CASSPGWNSPLHF.

The V and J genes are TRBV2 and TRBJ1-5, with D possibly being TRBD1 (6 bases). Trimming cost V 6 bases and J 4 bases, with 13 bases left between them. The CDR3 totals 14 residues. CDR1 and CDR2 from the germline V gene are SNHLY and FYNNEI. CDR3 amino acids: CASRGDIANQPQHF. The CDR3 region has the DNA TGTGCCAGCAGAGGGGACATCGCAAATCAGCCCCAGCATTTT.

The chain is built from TRBV6-1 and TRBJ1-5; a weak D match, TRBD1 (6 bases). The CDR3 sequence is 13 residues long. The germline CDR1 and CDR2 sequences are MNHNS and SASEGT. V lost 3 bases and J 4 bases, leaving 7 bases between the germline ends. CDR3 in DNA: TGTGCCAGCAGTGACAGGGGTAATCAGCCCCAGCATTTT. Encoded protein: CASSDRGNQPQHF.

The table lists this clone with a count of one. The chain uses TRBV27 and TRBJ2-5; D might be TRBD2 (6 bases). The germline V and J ends were trimmed by 3 bases and 4 bases, with 6 bases remaining between them. This CDR3 is 12 amino acids long. In germline, CDR1 is MNHEY, CDR2 SMNVEV (reference sequence). The chain's CDR3 is CASSFGGETQYF. CDR3 nucleotides: TGTGCCAGCAGTTTCGGGGGAGAGACCCAGTACTTC.

The rearrangement uses TRBV27 and TRBJ1-6; D is unresolved. In germline, CDR1 is MNHEY, CDR2 SMNVEV (reference sequence). CDR3 length: 15 residues. V was trimmed by 5 bases and J by 10 bases, leaving 18 bases between them. The CDR3 DNA follows: TGTGCCAGCAGTCCCCCGCCGGGAACTTTCTCACCCCTCCACTTT. It is translated as CASSPPPGTFSPLHF.

V and J are TRBV5-1 and TRBJ1-1; the match to TRBD1 covers 10 bases. Unmatched junction bases numbered 8, after V lost 5 bases and J lost 4 bases. This CDR3 comprises 15 residues. Germline CDR1 reads SGHRS; CDR2 reads YFSETQ. CDR3 loop: CASRPRQGAGTEAFF. CDR3 bases: TGCGCCAGCAGACCTCGACAGGGGGCAGGCACTGAAGCTTTCTTT.

This clone was seen a handful of times. This chain connects TRBV5-1 to TRBJ1-6; tentatively, D is TRBD1 (6 bases). Germline loops: CDR1 SGHRS, CDR2 YFSETQ. V was pared by 4 bases and J by 7 bases, with 18 bases between. The CDR3 is 16 amino acids. CDR3 residues: CASSPEAQGTNSPLHF. The DNA for the CDR3 is TGCGCCAGCAGCCCCGAAGCACAGGGAACCAATTCACCCCTCCACTTT.

The genes are TRBV7-2 and TRBJ1-1; D not certain. This CDR3 is 13 amino acids long. V was clipped by 2 bases and J by 7 bases, with 11 bases between them. Germline lookup yields CDR1 SGHTA and CDR2 FQGNSA. The CDR3 bases are TGTGCCAGCAGCTTATTATTGGGAGGTGAAGCTTTCTTT. It encodes CASSLLLGGEAFF.